This is a list of T cell receptor beta chains from one sample in a study of cytomegalovirus exposure and HLA in healthy donors. Data came from immunoSEQ multiplex PCR; TCRdb stores just in-frame clones and leaves some out. The data hold 200,000 to 250,000 clones, with around 76% observed a single time. The sequencing input was PBMCs. Source of these receptors: a woman aged 40 to 55 in good health and CMV-seropositive. Each CDR3 is given with its conserved first and last residue. Each record gives: J gene, V gene, clone size, D gene, CDR3 DNA, CDR3 protein. A D gene is named only where the DNA matches it firmly. Clone size is shown for a subset of rows, as once, few, many or a class of expanded clone.

>TRBJ2-7|TRBV7-9|.|TRBD2
TGTGCCAGCAGCTCCCCGGGACTAGCGGGAGTTGTCGAGCAGTACTTC
CASSSPGLAGVVEQYF
>TRBJ2-5|TRBV30|few|.
TGTGCCTGGAGTGTAAAGGCAGGGCTTCAAGAGACCCAGTACTTC
CAWSVKAGLQETQYF
>TRBJ1-5|TRBV4-1|.|.
TGCGCCAGCAGCCAACGTTACGGGGAATTTAATCAGCCCCAGCATTTT
CASSQRYGEFNQPQHF
>TRBJ2-7|TRBV13|.|.
TGTGCCAGCAGCCTTGTCTACGAGCAGTACTTC
CASSLVYEQYF
>TRBJ2-1|TRBV27|once|TRBD2
TGTGCCAGCAGCCGTATCGGGGGGGCGGGTTTCAATGAGCAGTTCTTC
CASSRIGGAGFNEQFF
>TRBJ2-7|TRBV5-1|.|.
TGCGCCAGCAGCGGCACTAGAAATGAGCAGTACTTC
CASSGTRNEQYF
>TRBJ2-4|TRBV4-2|.|TRBD2
TGTGCCAGCAGAAGGGGAGCGGGGGAAAACATTCAGTACTTC
CASRRGAGENIQYF
>TRBJ1-1|TRBV5-1|few|.
TGCGCCAGCACCGGAGGGACTTTGAACACTGAAGCTTTCTTT
CASTGGTLNTEAFF
>TRBJ1-2|TRBV6-5|once|TRBD1
TGTGCCAGCAGTTCCCGGACAGGGGTGCGTTACACCTTC
CASSSRTGVRYTF
>TRBJ2-1|TRBV5-1|.|.
TGCGCCAGCAGCTTGATGAGTAGCGGAGCCGAGCAGTTCTTC
CASSLMSSGAEQFF
>TRBJ1-1|TRBV11-2|.|.
TGTGCCAGCAGCTTATATAGGAACACTGAAGCTTTCTTT
CASSLYRNTEAFF
>TRBJ2-7|TRBV6-5|.|.
TGTGCCAGCACCCAAGGGGACGAGCAGTACTTC
CASTQGDEQYF
>TRBJ2-7|TRBV10-1|few|.
TGCGCCTCCAGTAGAAACGCGGGGGAGCAGTACTTC
CASSRNAGEQYF
>TRBJ2-7|TRBV19|few|TRBD1
TGTGCCAGTCGAACAGGGGACGAGCAGTACTTC
CASRTGDEQYF
>TRBJ2-1|TRBV7-2|.|.
TGTGCCAGCAGCACACAGGGCCTCGGTGAGCAGTTCTTC
CASSTQGLGEQFF
>TRBJ1-2|TRBV27|.|.
TGTGCCAGCAGTCCGGGGGTATTATATGGCTACACCTTC
CASSPGVLYGYTF
>TRBJ2-5|TRBV7-2|.|TRBD2
TGTGCCAGCAGCGGGACTAGGGCCAGCCAGACCCAGTACTTC
CASSGTRASQTQYF
>TRBJ1-1|TRBV27|.|TRBD1
TGTGCCAGCAGCAAGACAGGGGGATACACTGAAGCTTTCTTT
CASSKTGGYTEAFF
>TRBJ2-3|TRBV7-3|.|TRBD2
TGTGCCAGCAGCTTAGAGGCGGGGGGCGCTAGCACAGATACGCAGTATTTT
CASSLEAGGASTDTQYF
>TRBJ2-5|TRBV5-1|.|TRBD2
TGCGCCAGCAGGCGGACTAGCGGGCAAGAGACCCAGTACTTC
CASRRTSGQETQYF
>TRBJ1-1|TRBV9|.|TRBD1
TGTGCCAGCAGCGGAGGGGGCAGCCCGTTGGAGAACACTGAAGCTTTCTTT
CASSGGGSPLENTEAFF
>TRBJ1-5|TRBV19|once|.
TGTGCCAGTACCTTAGTGCCCTCCAATCAGCCCCAGCATTTT
CASTLVPSNQPQHF
>TRBJ2-3|TRBV30|.|.
TGTGCCTGGAGTTGGACAGCTTCCACAGATACGCAGTATTTT
CAWSWTASTDTQYF
>TRBJ2-2|TRBV11-2|.|.
TGTGCCAGCAGCTTAAGGAGGATCGCCGGGGAGCTGTTTTTT
CASSLRRIAGELFF
>TRBJ2-3|TRBV7-9|.|.
TGTGCCAGCAGCCGACTAGTCACAGATACGCAGTATTTT
CASSRLVTDTQYF
>TRBJ1-6|TRBV2|few|.
TGTGCCAGCGTAGAACAGGGAGAGTCACCCCTCCACTTT
CASVEQGESPLHF
>TRBJ1-5|TRBV19|.|TRBD1
TGTGCCAGTTCGCACAGGGGCCAGCCCCAGCATTTT
CASSHRGQPQHF
>TRBJ1-2|TRBV5-1|.|TRBD1
TGCGCCAGCAGCCCGTGGACAGGGGAATCTGGCTACACCTTC
CASSPWTGESGYTF
>TRBJ2-3|TRBV19|.|TRBD2
TGTGCCAGTAGCGTGACTAGCGGGAGTACAGATACGCAGTATTTT
CASSVTSGSTDTQYF
>TRBJ2-3|TRBV12-5|.|TRBD2
TGTGCTAGTGGTTCCCGACGAGCGGGAGTGACAGATACGCAGTATTTT
CASGSRRAGVTDTQYF
>TRBJ2-3|TRBV10-3|.|.
TGTGCCATCAGTGACAGGAGGACAGATACGCAGTATTTT
CAISDRRTDTQYF
>TRBJ1-5|TRBV30|.|.
TGTGCCTGGGGGTTGGGGGGTGTTCAGCCCCAGCATTTT
CAWGLGGVQPQHF
>TRBJ1-4|TRBV18|.|.
TGTGCCAGCTCACCAGGGACAACCGATGAAAAACTGTTTTTT
CASSPGTTDEKLFF
>TRBJ2-7|TRBV18|.|TRBD1
TGTGCCAGCTCACCCGGGACAGGGCCCTACGAGCAGTACTTC
CASSPGTGPYEQYF
>TRBJ2-2|TRBV7-3|.|.
TGTGCCAGCAGCTCGACAGTGAACACCGGGGAGCTGTTTTTT
CASSSTVNTGELFF
>TRBJ1-2|TRBV19|.|TRBD1
TGTGCCAGTAGGATCACCGGGACAGGGCCTCTTTCTAACTATGGCTACACCTTC
CASRITGTGPLSNYGYTF
>TRBJ1-4|TRBV7-3|few|.
TGTGCCAGCAGCCCGGGGGGATCGGTCGAAAAACTGTTTTTT
CASSPGGSVEKLFF
>TRBJ1-2|TRBV5-5|once|.
TGTGCCAGCAGCCCCCCCTGGGAGGGAAGCAACTACACCTTC
CASSPPWEGSNYTF
>TRBJ2-7|TRBV13|once|.
TGTGCCAGCAGCTCCTTAGGACAGACCGCCTACGAGCAGTACTTC
CASSSLGQTAYEQYF
>TRBJ2-3|TRBV7-2|.|.
TGTGCCAGCAGCTTAGTTTTCCCAGGGGCCACAGATACGCAGTATTTT
CASSLVFPGATDTQYF
>TRBJ1-2|TRBV25-1|.|TRBD1
TGTGCCAGCAGTGAACAGGGGGCAAGGGGCTACACCTTC
CASSEQGARGYTF
>TRBJ2-1|TRBV5-6|.|.
TGTGCCAGCAGCTTGGTGGGTACCCGGACATACAATGAGCGGTTCTTC
CASSLVGTRTYNERFF
>TRBJ2-3|TRBV9|few|TRBD2
TGTGCCAGCAGCGTAGAGGGTAGCGGGAGACAGGGAGATACGCAGTATTTT
CASSVEGSGRQGDTQYF
>TRBJ2-1|TRBV5-1|.|TRBD2
TGCGCCAGCAGCTTGACTAGCGGACCCTACAATGAGCAGTTCTTC
CASSLTSGPYNEQFF
>TRBJ1-2|TRBV5-1|once|TRBD1
TGCGCCAGCAGGCGGACAGGGTCGGGTGTCGATGGCTACACCTTC
CASRRTGSGVDGYTF
>TRBJ2-2|TRBV10-1|few|.
TGCGCCAGCAGTGACAGGAACACCGGGGAGCTGTTTTTT
CASSDRNTGELFF
>TRBJ2-2|TRBV4-2|once|TRBD1
TGTGCCAGCAGCCGATCCGGGACAGGGAGTACCGGGGAGCTGTTTTTT
CASSRSGTGSTGELFF
>TRBJ2-1|TRBV13|.|.
TGTGCCAGCAGCCCCCGGGGAACCTACAATGAGCAGTTCTTC
CASSPRGTYNEQFF
>TRBJ1-2|TRBV20-1|.|TRBD1
TGCAGTGCTTTCGGACAGGAAGGCTACACCTTC
CSAFGQEGYTF
>TRBJ1-1|TRBV18|.|.
TGTGCCAGCAATCAGGGCATGAACACTGAAGCTTTCTTT
CASNQGMNTEAFF
>TRBJ2-5|TRBV18|.|.
TGTGCCAGCTCACTTCAGGGGGGCGGAGAGACCCAGTACTTC
CASSLQGGGETQYF
>TRBJ1-1|TRBV30|.|.
TGTGCCTGGAGCGGATCGACAGGGAACACTGAAGCTTTCTTT
CAWSGSTGNTEAFF
>TRBJ1-2|TRBV7-2|.|TRBD1
TGTGCCAGCAGCTTCTCGACAGGGGTCAGAGGGGGCTACACCTTC
CASSFSTGVRGGYTF
>TRBJ2-4|TRBV5-1|.|TRBD1
TGCGCCAGCAGCTCTCTGGGACAGGGTGGTGGGATTCAGTACTTC
CASSSLGQGGGIQYF